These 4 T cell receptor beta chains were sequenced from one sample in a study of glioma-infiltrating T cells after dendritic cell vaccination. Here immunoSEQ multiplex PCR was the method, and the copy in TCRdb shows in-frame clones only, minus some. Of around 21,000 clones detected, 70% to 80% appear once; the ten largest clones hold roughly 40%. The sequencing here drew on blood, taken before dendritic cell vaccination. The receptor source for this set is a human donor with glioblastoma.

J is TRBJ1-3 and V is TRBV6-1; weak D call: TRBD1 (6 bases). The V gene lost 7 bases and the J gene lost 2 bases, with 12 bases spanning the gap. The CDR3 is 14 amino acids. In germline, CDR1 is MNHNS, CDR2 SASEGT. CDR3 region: CASIARDTGNTIYF. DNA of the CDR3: TGTGCCAGCATAGCACGGGACACTGGAAACACCATATATTTT.

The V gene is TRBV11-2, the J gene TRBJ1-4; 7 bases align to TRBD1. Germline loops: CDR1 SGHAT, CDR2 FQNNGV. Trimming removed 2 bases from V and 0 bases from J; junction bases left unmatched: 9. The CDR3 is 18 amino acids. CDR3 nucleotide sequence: TGTGCCAGCAGCTTACGGGGACAGAACATTGCAACTAATGAAAAACTGTTTTTT. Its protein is CASSLRGQNIATNEKLFF. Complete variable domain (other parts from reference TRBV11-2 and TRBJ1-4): EAGVAQSPRYKIIEKRQSVAFWCNPISGHATLYWYQQILGQGPKLLIQFQNNGVVDDSQLPKDRFSAERLKGVDSTLKIQPAKLEDSAVYLCASSLRGQNIATNEKLFFGSGTQLSVL.

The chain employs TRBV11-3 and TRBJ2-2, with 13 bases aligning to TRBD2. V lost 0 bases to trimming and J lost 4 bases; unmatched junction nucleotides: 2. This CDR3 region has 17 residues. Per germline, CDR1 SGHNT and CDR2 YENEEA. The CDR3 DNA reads TGTGCCAGCAGCTTAGAGGGACTAGCGGGATCCACCGGGGAGCTGTTTTTT. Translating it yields CASSLEGLAGSTGELFF. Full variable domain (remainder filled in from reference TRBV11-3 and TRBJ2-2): EAGVVQSPRYKIIEKKQPVAFWCNPISGHNTLYWYLQNLGQGPELLIRYENEEAVDDSQLPKDRFSAERLKGVDSTLKIQPAELGDSAVYLCASSLEGLAGSTGELFFGEGSRLTVL.

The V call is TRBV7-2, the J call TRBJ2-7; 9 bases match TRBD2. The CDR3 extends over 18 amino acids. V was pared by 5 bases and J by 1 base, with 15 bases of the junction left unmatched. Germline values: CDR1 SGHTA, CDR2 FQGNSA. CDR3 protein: CASSPQSGGRVVSYEQYF. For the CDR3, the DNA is TGTGCCAGCAGCCCCCAATCAGGCGGGAGGGTAGTATCCTACGAGCAGTACTTC.